This TCR beta chain was captured by sequencing in a study of shared clonotypes between healthy human individuals. Study-level results: It was only blood that was sampled, and tissue repertoires likely differ. In contrast to clonotypes shared by all four donors, non-shared clonotypes had lower generation probabilities.

Repertoires were generated with immunoSEQ multiplex PCR, while TCRdb's copy carries only in-frame clones and drops some. The table lists over a million clones, around 76% of them singletons, with approximately 1.3% in the top ten. For this clone: Its antigen is unknown.

Donors comprised healthy HIV-negative adults lacking recent acute infections or vaccinations. The V and J ends lost 3 bases and 6 bases respectively, with 25 bases between them. CDR3 length: 17 amino acids. CDR1 SGDLS and CDR2 YYNGEE come from the germline V gene. The chain is built from TRBV9 and TRBJ2-7; no clear D. This receptor was obtained from a man aged 18 to 30 in good health. Source material: memory CD4+ T cells sorted from blood. Subset meaning: CD45RA-negative fraction. The CDR3 DNA follows: TGTGCCAGCAGCGCCGGCGGTGGGATTCAGCAAGTGTCCGAGCAGTACTTC. Translated, it gives CASSAGGGIQQVSEQYF.